The clone carrying this T cell receptor beta chain was counted a few times. A much larger clone lies a single base off, so this may be a read error. The data were obtained in a study of T cells in Graves' hyperthyroidism and ophthalmopathy. RNA transcripts yielded amplified TCR beta CDR3 regions. Researchers ran a first-round RT-PCR on the TCR CDR3 using the HTBI primer set. TCRdb processed the multiplex PCR reads anew with MiXCR; each CDR3 protein has one entry. In the table there are about 500,000 distinct CDR3 sequences, 46% of which are singletons. Germline loops: CDR1 MNHNS, CDR2 SASEGT. The length of the CDR3 is 13 residues.

The source of this sequence is an adult woman with Graves' disease, either hyperthyroidism or ophthalmopathy (not recorded which). J is TRBJ1-2 and V is TRBV6-1; no definite D call. Sequences were obtained from peripheral blood or thyroid tissue (not recorded which). The CDR3 DNA follows: TGTGCCAGCAGTCAAACACCCAGCTATGGCTACGCCTTC. Protein sequence: CASSQTPSYGYAF.